This T cell receptor beta chain stems from a study of OX40 agonist ivuxolimab in advanced cancers. Study-level background: Ivuxolimab, which targeted the costimulatory receptor OX40 (CD134), was an agonistic, fully human IgG2 monoclonal antibody. The purpose of peripheral TCRbeta sequencing was to test whether ivuxolimab changed TCR sequence diversity and led to clonal T-cell expansion. Of the roughly 54 dose-escalation patients, hepatocellular carcinoma was present in about 20, melanoma in approximately 15, renal cell carcinoma in 9 and head and neck cancer in 9. Prior anti-PD-1, anti-PD-L1 or anti-CTLA-4 therapy was permitted, and approximately 41% of dose-escalation patients had received checkpoint inhibitors. A male proportion of under 85% and a mean age of approximately 55 years, ranging from 23 to 79, were recorded for the dose-escalation cohort. Intravenous ivuxolimab was administered to patients every 2 weeks at six dose levels: 0.01, 0.1, 0.3, 1.5, 3 and 10 mg/kg. Three dose-escalation patients achieved partial responses, one with hepatocellular carcinoma and two with cutaneous melanoma. The monotherapy dose-escalation portion (N of about 52 patients) of the phase I ivuxolimab trial is reported in the paper. What the authors observed across the whole study: Low levels of normalized T-cell clonal expansion were also seen in some nonresponding patients. At doses from 0.1 to 3.0 mg/kg, clonal expansion was seen in both CD4+ and CD8+ blood T cells between baseline and week 6. The antigen specificity of the peripheral T cells that underwent clonal expansion was not determined. In partial responders in the 0.1-3.0 mg/kg groups, normalized peripheral clonal expansion was found to be among the lowest, especially among CD8+ T cells. After ivuxolimab, expanded clones were on average more numerous among CD8+ T cells than among CD4+ T cells.

CDR1 and CDR2, per the germline V gene (reference sequence), are SEHNR and FQNEAQ. From its cysteine to its phenylalanine, the CDR3 spans 15 amino acids. Kept here is only the CDR3 DNA, which spans 45 bases and is read in frame from base 1. V is shortened by 5 bases, J by 2 bases, and the region joining them spans 15 bases. Comment on this clone: Its antigen specificity is not known. One base away there is no much larger clone; base qualities are not given.

Patients with a history of autoimmune disease or receiving systemic immunosuppression were excluded from the trial. Peripheral blood for TCR sequencing was collected from all dose cohorts at baseline, on cycle 4 day 1, and on cycle 7 day 1. Samples came from an open-label, multicenter, first-in-human phase I dose-escalation trial of ivuxolimab. Adults with locally advanced or metastatic melanoma, renal cell, hepatocellular, or head and neck squamous cell carcinoma were enrolled in the trial. Before TCR sequencing, CD4+ and CD8+ T cells were separately sorted from peripheral blood. To sequence the TCRbeta CDR3 region, genomic DNA was isolated from the sorted cells. The immunoSEQ Assay was used to sequence the TCRbeta CDR3 regions. The table was pulled from immuneACCESS by TCRdb, which kept in-frame rearrangements only. Such tables lose some clones; where checked, under half of the loss comes from unresolved V genes, and the rest has no known cause. For this sample there are about 12,000 clones; about 93% appear just once. The ten largest clonotypes hold more than 65% of the sample.

Here the sequenced sample was CD4+ or CD8+ T cells sorted from blood, taken in a trial of the OX40 agonist ivuxolimab. Rearrangement joined TRBV7-9 to TRBJ1-2; possibly the D gene is TRBD1, per 6 matching bases. The sequence was collected from an adult with an advanced solid tumor such as melanoma, head and neck, liver or kidney cancer. This receptor has the CDR3 CASSGATGKNYGYTF. The sequence in DNA is TGTGCCAGCAGCGGCGCGACAGGAAAAAACTATGGCTACACCTTC. Beyond the CDR3, the reference TRBV7-9 and TRBJ1-2 genes provide the residues; the full variable domain reads: DTGVSQNPRHKITKRGQNVTFRCDPISEHNRLYWYRQTLGQGPEFLTYFQNEAQLEKSRLLSDRFSAERPKGSFSTLEIQRTEQGDSAMYLCASSGATGKNYGYTFGSGTRLTVV.